This entry describes one TCR beta chain. Its antigen remains unidentified. This sample stems from a study of chemoradiotherapy in HPV16-positive cancers. Study conclusions and caveats: Candidate HPV-specific clones and E7-related TCR motifs grew in tumor during treatment. The functional HPV-specific definition rests on just two HPV16-positive patients. In HPV16-positive patients, HPV-responsive T-cell expansion tracked better recurrence-free survival.

TCRdb's table, derived via immunoSEQ multiplex PCR, lists solely in-frame clones and lacks some. Of about 68,000 clones detected, about nine tenths appear once; the ten largest clones hold 4% to 5%. There are 13 residues in the CDR3. Germline assignment: CDR1 KGHSH and CDR2 LQKENI. The V end was cut by 2 bases, the J end by 8 bases, with 12 bases between. This chain links TRBV18 with TRBJ1-2; the D gene is possibly TRBD1 (5 bases). This receptor was obtained from a human donor with HPV-associated anogenital cancer. The source was blood, collected from a patient who underwent chemoradiotherapy. The CDR3 sequence: CASSPYQGAGYTF. DNA of the CDR3: TGTGCCAGCTCACCATACCAGGGTGCGGGCTACACCTTC.